Sequencing of this T cell receptor beta chain was carried out in a study of CD8 T cells in Susac syndrome. Study details: Patients with Susac syndrome were therapy-naive, on corticosteroids, or on intravenous immunoglobulin alone at blood draw.

From germline, CDR1 is MNHNS and CDR2 SASEGT. There are 14 residues in the CDR3. Trimming cost V 5 bases and J 4 bases, with 13 bases left between them. With random hexamers, reverse transcription was performed on about 0.5 to 1 ug of RNA. Using its own MiXCR run on the immunoSEQ multiplex PCR reads, TCRdb lists one record per CDR3 protein. The table has under 85,000 distinct CDR3 sequences, approximately 95% seen once; the top ten hold approximately 0.45%. The chain couples TRBV6-1 to TRBJ2-3, with D perhaps TRBD2 (5 bases). The sample consisted of CD8+ T cells from PBMCs. The receptor was derived from a human donor with Susac syndrome. The CDR3 DNA reads TGTGCCAGCAGTCCCTACTCGGGGTCAGATACGCAGTATTTT. Its protein product is CASSPYSGSDTQYF.